This is a list of T cell receptor delta chains from one sample in a study of Vδ1+ human thymocytes. TCRdb called clones anew from the multiplex PCR reads with CATT. Of over 45,000 delta-chain clones in the sample, 15% to 20% were seen once. The sequencing input was Vdelta1+ gamma-delta thymocytes from the thymus. The receptor source for this set is a boy under two years old who had congenital heart surgery. Both conserved end residues are part of each CDR3. D genes are given only for firm matches. Only part of the rows carry a size: once, few, many, or a class if the clone is expanded.

d_call clone_size j_call v_call cdr3_aa cdr3_nt
TRDD3 - TRDJ1 TRDV1 CALVLLGDVYTDKLIF TGTGCTCTTGTCCTTCTGGGGGATGTGTACACCGATAAACTCATCTTT
- - TRDJ1 TRDV1 CALGGRRSSVTDKLTF TGTGCTCTTGGGGGGAGGAGATCTTCTGTCACCGATAAACTCACCTTT
TRDD2 few TRDJ1 TRDV1 CALGTPTSFLRGAMWTDKLIF TGTGCTCTTGGGACCCCCACCAGCTTCCTACGTGGGGCAATGTGGACCGATAAACTCATCTTT
TRDD3 few TRDJ1 TRDV1 CALGLRTGWDTPSADKLIF TGTGCTCTTGGGCTCAGAACAGGGTGGGATACGCCCAGTGCCGATAAACTCATCTTT
TRDD3 - TRDJ1 TRDV1 CALGEATFVVLGDTHTDKLIF TGTGCTCTTGGGGAAGCGACGTTCGTTGTACTGGGGGATACCCACACCGATAAACTCATCTTT
- - TRDJ1 TRDV1 CALGERNPAEYTDKLIF TGTGCTCTTGGGGAACGAAACCCCGCGGAATACACCGATAAACTCATCTTT
TRDD3 - TRDJ1 TRDV1 CALGEILGDHYTDKLIF TGTGCTCTTGGGGAAATCCTGGGGGATCATTACACCGATAAACTCATCTTT
TRDD3 - TRDJ1 TRDV1 CALGGLGEADKLIF TGTGCTCTTGGGGGTCTGGGGGAAGCCGATAAACTCATCTTT
TRDD3 - TRDJ1 TRDV1 CALGELVCPTPWGIPGDKLIF TGTGCTCTTGGGGAACTAGTATGTCCTACACCCTGGGGGATACCGGGCGATAAACTCATCTTT
TRDD3 - TRDJ1 TRDV1 CAPGEIALGALDKLIF TGTGCTCCTGGGGAAATCGCCCTGGGGGCCCTCGATAAACTCATCTTT
- few TRDJ1 TRDV1 CALGDYYEFACGDDKLIF TGTGCTCTTGGGGATTACTACGAATTCGCTTGTGGCGACGATAAACTCATCTTT
- few TRDJ1 TRDV1 CALGDLNYSNRWPAWSWNFTDKLIF TGTGCTCTTGGGGACCTAAATTATTCCAACCGCTGGCCGGCTTGGTCCTGGAATTTTACCGATAAACTCATCTTT
- few TRDJ1 TRDV1 CALGGDFLLGVKTDKLIF TGTGCTCTTGGGGGGGACTTCCTACTGGGGGTCAAGACCGATAAACTCATCTTT
- few TRDJ1 TRDV1 CALGELPQTDKLIF TGTGCTCTTGGGGAACTACCTCAAACTGATAAACTCATCTTT
TRDD3 few TRDJ1 TRDV1 CALGENFVQTRTGGYAYTDKLIF TGTGCTCTTGGGGAAAATTTCGTACAAACACGTACTGGGGGATACGCCTACACCGATAAACTCATCTTT